What follows are 30 T cell receptor beta chains derived from one specimen sequenced in a study of tumor and adjacent non-tumor tissue in lung cancer. No cell sorting was done before RNA was extracted from the tissue. The normal lung tissue was taken more than 3 cm from the tumor edge. Three rounds of nested PCR, following a modified ARM-PCR protocol, produced the TCRbeta library. TCRdb ran MiXCR on the multiplex PCR reads and lists one entry per CDR3 protein. Here the sample spans roughly 90,000 distinct CDR3 sequences, 76% being singletons. The sample taken for sequencing was distant non-tumor lung tissue. The receptors were sampled from a woman aged 45 to 65 with non-small cell lung cancer.

The chain is built from TRBV10-2 and TRBJ2-3; D might be TRBD1 (6 bases). Germline V gene lookup returns CDR1 WSHSY and CDR2 SAAADI. There are 13 residues in the CDR3. Trimming removed 3 bases from V and 15 bases from J, with 19 bases in between. The CDR3 coding sequence is TGCGCCAGCAGTGAACAGGGCACAGATACGGACTATTTT. This encodes CASSEQGTDTDYF.

The chain is built from TRBV6-1 and TRBJ2-7; 10 positions match TRBD2. The CDR3 extends over 17 amino acids. V gave up 9 bases and J gave up 2 bases; unmatched junction bases: 16. Germline V gives CDR1 MNHNS, CDR2 SASEGT. CDR3 in amino acids: CASTEAVRTSGTYEQYF. As DNA, the CDR3 is TGTGCCAGTACTGAAGCGGTTCGGACTAGCGGAACCTACGAGCAGTACTTC.

Worth noting for this clonotype: At one end, the junction sequence differs from germline, possibly due to a read error. CDR3 bases: TGCGCCAGTAGCAAGGGGGCGAACACCCGGGAGCTGTTTTTT. Protein sequence: CASSKGANTRELFF. The chain carries TRBV5-1 and TRBJ2-2, with 7 bases fitting TRBD1. The CDR3 is made up of 14 amino acids. Germline CDR1 SGHRS, CDR2 YFSETQ. Variable domain in full (rest from reference TRBV5-1 and TRBJ2-2): KAGVTQTPRYLIKTRGQQVTLSCSPISGHRSVSWYQQTPGQGLQFLFEYFSETQRNKGNFPGRFSGRQFSNSRSEMNVSTLELGDSALYLCASSKGANTRELFFGEGSRLTVL.

About this clonotype: At one end, the junction sequence differs from germline, possibly due to a read error. V is TRBV5-5 and J is TRBJ2-7, with D perhaps TRBD2 (6 bases). The CDR3 runs 15 residues. Germline assignment: CDR1 SGHKS and CDR2 YYEKEE (reference sequence). The CDR3 sequence is CACSLTPGLGYEQYF. CDR3 in DNA: TGTGCCTGCAGCTTAACCCCGGGACTGGGCTACGAGCAGTACTTC.

This chain connects TRBV4-2 to TRBJ1-1; TRBD1 might be the D (6 bases). The V and J ends lost 2 bases and 12 bases respectively, with 16 bases between them. Germline lookup yields CDR1 LGHNA and CDR2 YNFKEQ. This CDR3 is 13 amino acids long. Written as DNA, the CDR3 is TGTGCCAGCAGCCAATATCGGCACAGGGAAACTTTCTTT. Protein: CASSQYRHRETFF.

V gene TRBV28 combines with J gene TRBJ2-7; tentatively, D is TRBD2 (5 bases). Per the germline V gene, CDR1 is MDHEN and CDR2 is SYDVKM. This CDR3 comprises 13 residues. The CDR3 DNA sequence: TGTGTCACCAGTGCAGAGGGCCCCTACGAGCAGTACTTC. Amino acid sequence: CVTSAEGPYEQYF.

Remarks on this clonotype: The missing conserved phenylalanine or tryptophan at the end of this CDR3 makes a read error likely. The chain is built from TRBV11-2 and TRBJ2-3; possibly TRBD1 for D (5 bases). CDR3 length: 16 amino acids. Germline CDR1 is SGHAT and CDR2 is FQNNGV. V was shortened by 3 bases and J by 5 bases, with 18 bases between the two germline ends. Written as DNA, the CDR3 is TGTGCCAGCAGCTTGTGGGGCCAGCAAGCGATAGATACGCAGTATTAT. Amino acids: CASSLWGQQAIDTQYY.

With regard to this clonotype: A single base separates this from a much larger clone, so it may be a read error. CDR3 sequence: CTSSFTRSQETQYF. CDR3 DNA: TGCACCAGCAGCTTCACGAGGTCTCAAGAGACCCAGTACTTC. This chain uses TRBV5-1 with TRBJ2-5; D uncertain. The CDR3 spans 14 residues. Looked up from germline, CDR1 is SGHRS and CDR2 is YFSETQ. The full variable domain, rest sourced from reference TRBV5-1 and TRBJ2-5, is KAGVTQTPRYLIKTRGQQVTLSCSPISGHRSVSWYQQTPGQGLQFLFEYFSETQRNKGNFPGRFSGRQFSNSRSEMNVSTLELGDSALYLCTSSFTRSQETQYFGPGTRLLVL.

This clonotype was detected a few times. This chain connects TRBV12-3 or TRBV12-4 to TRBJ2-5, with D unresolved. This CDR3 has 11 amino acids. CDR3 amino acids: CDNRRKETQYF. In DNA form, the CDR3 reads TGTGACAACAGAAGGAAAGAGACCCAGTACTTC.

The CDR3 nucleotides are TGTGCCAGCAGTTTCATCGCGGGGGCTAATGGCTACACCTTC. Protein sequence: CASSFIAGANGYTF. The chain carries TRBV6-6 and TRBJ1-2; possibly TRBD1 for D (6 bases). Trimming left V 4 bases short and J 6 bases short, with 15 bases between. This CDR3 region has 14 residues. Looked up from germline, CDR1 is MNHNY and CDR2 is SVGAGI (reference sequence).

With regard to this clonotype: A read error may produce the germline difference seen at one junction end. J is TRBJ2-1 and V is TRBV11-2, with a possible D match to TRBD2 (5 bases). The CDR3 has 14 residues. Germline V CDR1 and CDR2: SGHAT, FQNNGV. CDR3 loop: CSSSTSGSYNEQFF. CDR3 nucleotides: TGCTCCAGCAGCACTAGTGGCTCCTACAATGAGCAGTTCTTC.

For this clonotype: The conserved phenylalanine or tryptophan is not found at the CDR3 terminus, so this likely reflects a read error. This chain connects TRBV12-3 or TRBV12-4 to TRBJ1-1; D ambiguous. The length of the CDR3 is 12 residues. CDR3 DNA: TGTGCCAACAGTTGGGTGAGCACTGAAGCTTTCTCT. It yields the protein CANSWVSTEAFS.

About this clonotype itself: A junction end diverges from the germline sequence, so it may reflect a read error. The chain links TRBV11-2 to TRBJ1-1; D might be TRBD1 (5 bases). The CDR3 loop spans 13 amino acids. Per the germline V gene, CDR1 is SGHAT and CDR2 is FQNNGV. CDR3 loop: CASSPQGDIEAFF. The CDR3 DNA reads TGTGCCAGCAGCCCCCAGGGTGACATTGAAGCTTTCTTC.

Concerning this clonotype itself: This CDR3 fails to terminate in the conserved phenylalanine or tryptophan, so it likely reflects a read error. This rearrangement joins TRBV6-2 or TRBV6-3 to TRBJ2-1, with D hard to call. V lost 4 bases to trimming and J lost 8 bases, with 12 bases between them. This CDR3 has 13 residues. In germline, CDR1 is MNHEY, CDR2 SVGEGT. The CDR3 nucleotides read TGTGCCAGCAGTTTAGTCCCTTACGATGAGCAGTTCATC. Encoded protein: CASSLVPYDEQFI.

The chain has TRBV12-3 or TRBV12-4 and TRBJ1-5, with no clear D. This CDR3 has 15 residues. The V and J ends lost 11 bases and 2 bases respectively, with 19 bases between them. The CDR3 protein is CAGNDKPNGNQPQHF. In DNA, the CDR3 is TGTGCCGGCAACGATAAGCCCAATGGCAATCAGCCCCAGCATTTT.

This clonotype was counted a single time. The chain uses TRBV11-1 and TRBJ2-5; 9 bases map to TRBD2. This CDR3 comprises 16 residues. Germline V gives CDR1 SGHAT, CDR2 FQDESV (reference sequence). The CDR3 DNA sequence: TGTGGTAGCAGCTTTCGTCTAGCGGGAATGGGAAAGACCCAGTACTTC. Its translation is CGSSFRLAGMGKTQYF.

Note on this clonotype: The junction and the germline gene differ at one end; a read error may be behind it. The rearrangement uses TRBV28 and TRBJ2-5, with 7 positions matching TRBD1. This CDR3 has 14 residues. Germline V gives CDR1 MDHEN, CDR2 SYDVKM. The CDR3 nucleotides read TGTTCCAGCTGTTTATCCAGGGGGCAAGAGACCCAGTACTTC. Translated, it gives CSSCLSRGQETQYF.

About this clonotype: The CDR3 does not end in the conserved phenylalanine or tryptophan, so this is likely a read error. V gene TRBV29-1 combines with J gene TRBJ1-1; D may be TRBD1 (5 bases). Germline lookup yields CDR1 SQVTM and CDR2 ANQGSEA. V was trimmed by 8 bases and J by 8 bases, leaving 21 bases between them. The CDR3 is made up of 13 amino acids. In DNA, the CDR3 is TGCAGCACCCACATCCCCACAGGAGCCGAAGCTTTCCTT. It codes for CSTHIPTGAEAFL.

Concerning this clonotype itself: A much larger clonotype is one base distant, so this may be a read error. The chain joins TRBV25-1 to TRBJ2-2; D gene ambiguous. V shed 7 bases and J shed 2 bases, with 8 bases lying between them. Germline V CDR1 and CDR2: MGHDK, SYGVNS. The CDR3 extends over 13 amino acids. CDR3 bases: TGTGCCAGCAATGCCTTTAACACCGGGGAGCTGTTTTTT. Encoded protein: CASNAFNTGELFF.

Turning to this clonotype: A read error may be the cause here, since a much bigger clone is one base away. In nucleotides, the CDR3 is TGTGCCACCAGTGCCACAGGACTCTATGGCTACGCCTTC. Residues: CATSATGLYGYAF. V and J are TRBV24-1 and TRBJ1-2; a possible D gene is TRBD1 (5 bases). Germline V gene data show CDR1 as KGHDR and CDR2 as SFDVKD. The length of the CDR3 is 13 residues.

The rearrangement joins TRBV29-1 to TRBJ1-5, with TRBD1 matching 9 bases. Germline V gene sequence: CDR1 SQVTM, CDR2 ANQGSEA. V shed 7 bases, J shed 4 bases, and the junction held 8 bases outside the gene matches. CDR3 length: 14 residues. This chain's CDR3 is CSANRGPENQPQHF. The CDR3 bases are TGCAGCGCAAACAGGGGGCCGGAGAATCAGCCCCAGCATTTT.

About this clonotype itself: Being one base from a much bigger clone, this may be a read error. The chain joins TRBV20-1 to TRBJ2-5; the D call may be TRBD1 or TRBD2 (6 bases each). CDR1 DFQATT and CDR2 SNEGSKA come from the germline V gene (reference sequence). Trimming shortened V by 1 base and J by 10 bases, and 19 bases separated the two germline ends. The CDR3 consists of 14 residues. CDR3 region: CSARAPGGLGSQYF. DNA of the CDR3: TGCAGTGCTAGAGCCCCTGGGGGGCTGGGGAGCCAGTACTTC.

Of note for this clonotype: Germline is not matched at one junction end, which may reflect a read error. V is TRBV6-1 and J is TRBJ2-7; D is uncertain. This CDR3 contains 15 residues. CDR1 MNHNS and CDR2 SASEGT come from the germline V gene. The CDR3 region has the DNA TGTGCCAGTAGTGAGTTCCCTGACAACTCCTACGAGCGGTACTTC. It encodes CASSEFPDNSYERYF.

As to this clonotype: One end of the junction is discordant with germline, which a read error may explain. The gene calls are TRBV4-1 and TRBJ2-6; TRBD2 is a possible D gene (8 bases). This CDR3 has 20 amino acids. CDR1 is MGHRA and CDR2 is YSYEKL in the germline V gene. CDR3 bases: TGCGCCAGCAGCCAAGGCGGGACAGCGGGAGTACAGTTTGGGGCCAAGGTCCTGACTTTC. Residues: CASSQGGTAGVQFGAKVLTF.

For this clonotype: Since a much larger clone is just one base distant, this may be a read error. This rearrangement joins TRBV28 to TRBJ1-2; D unclear. Germline V gene data show CDR1 as MDHEN and CDR2 as SYDVKM. Trimming removed 6 bases from V and 1 base from J, with 3 bases in between. CDR3 size: 11 residues. CDR3 sequence (DNA): TGTGCCAGCAGAGGTAACTATGGCTACACCTTC. Translating it yields CASRGNYGYTF.

As regards this clonotype: Since no conserved phenylalanine or tryptophan closes the CDR3, a read error is the likely cause. V gene TRBV5-6 combines with J gene TRBJ1-2; no definite D call. The CDR3 consists of 14 residues. Germline CDR1 and CDR2: SGHDT and YYEEEE. The CDR3 sequence is CASSLLGQNYGYTI. The DNA of the CDR3 is TGTGCAAGCAGCTTACTCGGGCAGAACTATGGCTACACCATC.

In its sample, this clonotype was seen once. Likely a read error: the CDR3 ends without its conserved phenylalanine or tryptophan. The DNA is left out, because the CDR3 cannot be placed on it with certainty; the CDR3 is given as TCRdb lists it. This sequence joins TRBV29-1 and TRBJ2-1; the tabulated D call, TRBD2, remains unverified against the DNA. Per the germline V gene, CDR1 is SQVTM and CDR2 is ANQGSEA. The CDR3 contains 15 residues when both ends are counted. CDR3 residues: CSVEDSTRSINEHFS.

J is TRBJ2-2 and V is TRBV11-1; D might be TRBD1 or TRBD2, each matching 5 bases. Per the germline V gene, CDR1 is SGHAT and CDR2 is FQDESV (reference sequence). The CDR3 contains 17 residues. The germline V and J ends were trimmed by 6 bases and 3 bases, with 20 bases remaining between them. CDR3 nucleotide sequence: TGTGCCAGCAGGCCTGGTGAGGGAAGGGGCTACACCGGGGAGCTGTTTTTT. Amino acid sequence: CASRPGEGRGYTGELFF.

Remarks on this clonotype: One junction end disagrees with the germline gene, perhaps due to a read error. The chain links TRBV11-2 to TRBJ2-3; D uncertain. The CDR3 has 16 residues. Germline CDR1 and CDR2: SGHAT and FQNNGV. CDR3 nucleotides: TGTGCCAGCAGTCCGGTGTGTTACCCGCTTCCAGATACGCAGTGTTTT. Amino acids: CASSPVCYPLPDTQCF.

A remark on this clonotype: A much larger clone lies one base from this, so it may be a read error. The chain uses TRBV29-1 and TRBJ1-1, with no clear D. The CDR3 is made up of 12 amino acids. Germline V gene sequence: CDR1 SQVTM, CDR2 ANQGSEA. Here the CDR3 DNA reads TGCAGCGTTGGTGGCATGAACACTGAAGCTCTCTTT. This codes for CSVGGMNTEALF.